These 13 T cell receptor beta chains came from one sample sequenced in a study of vaccination and CD4 T cells after COVID-19. No antigen has been assigned to these receptors. Noted treatment: roughly ten-day PBMC culture with coronavirus spike peptide pools or control peptides (ViraFEST assay). At the Johns Hopkins FTIC core, DNA taken from cultured CD4+ T cells was sequenced by way of the Oncomine TCR Beta short-read assay. TCRdb reprocessed the PCR reads via MiXCR and lists one record per CDR3 protein. The sample has about 15,000 distinct CDR3 sequences; roughly 36% are singletons. The sequencing input was cultured CD4+ T cells from blood. Source of these receptors: a human donor with COVID-19.

In this sample, this clonotype turned up a few times. The chain has TRBV5-6 and TRBJ1-2; D possibly corresponds to TRBD1 (5 bases). This CDR3 spans 13 amino acids. CDR1 is SGHDT, CDR2 YYEEEE, per germline. With 0 bases removed from V and 6 bases from J, the gap between germline ends came to 9 bases. The CDR3 coding sequence is TGTGCCAGCAGCTTGGCAGGGACGGATGGCTACACCTTC. Translation: CASSLAGTDGYTF.

This clonotype has just a few counts. The CDR3 loop reads CAAARGNTIYF. The CDR3 DNA sequence: TGTGCCGCAGCCCGCGGAAACACCATATATTTT. The chain carries TRBV6-1 and TRBJ1-3, with D unclear. V was pared by 11 bases and J by 4 bases, with 9 bases between. This CDR3 is 11 amino acids long. The germline V gene encodes CDR1 MNHNS and CDR2 SASEGT.

In this sample, this clonotype turned up a few times. V and J are TRBV6-2 or TRBV6-3 and TRBJ2-1; tentative D call: TRBD1 (6 bases). Per the germline V gene, CDR1 is MNHEY and CDR2 is SVGEGT. Trimming took off 0 bases at V and 3 bases at J, with 30 bases between the two ends. The CDR3 is 22 amino acids. CDR3 nucleotide sequence: TGTGCCAGCAGTTACTCGGTGGTGATAACAGGGAGCAGGGGCAATATCTACAATGAGCAGTTCTTC. Translated: CASSYSVVITGSRGNIYNEQFF.

The rearrangement links TRBV6-1 to TRBJ2-2, with a tentative D call TRBD2 (7 bases). V lost 8 bases to trimming and J lost 4 bases, with 11 bases between them. Germline lookup yields CDR1 MNHNS and CDR2 SASEGT. The CDR3 has 13 residues. The CDR3 DNA is TGTGCCAGCTCCGCGGGGGCCACCGGGGAGCTGTTTTTT. Protein: CASSAGATGELFF.

The V gene is TRBV28, the J gene TRBJ1-5, with D unclear. Germline V gene sequence: CDR1 MDHEN, CDR2 SYDVKM. The V gene lost 7 bases and the J gene lost 3 bases, with 19 bases spanning the gap. The CDR3 extends over 16 amino acids. In DNA form, the CDR3 reads TGTGCCAGCACCCCCATCGGACGATCGGTCAATCAGCCCCAGCATTTT. This translates into CASTPIGRSVNQPQHF.

V usage is TRBV2 and J usage is TRBJ2-7; D gene unclear. Trimming stripped 10 bases from V and 2 bases from J, with 15 bases between. The CDR3 covers 13 residues. Germline V lookup: CDR1 SNHLY, CDR2 FYNNEI. The CDR3, as DNA: TGTGCCACCCTACCGAGGCTTCCCTACGAGCAGTACTTC. As protein: CATLPRLPYEQYF.

The chain has TRBV7-8 and TRBJ1-5; tentative D call: TRBD1 (6 bases). Trimming pared 5 bases from V and 6 bases from J, leaving 20 bases between. Germline lookup yields CDR1 SGHVS and CDR2 FQNEAQ. CDR3 length equals 16 residues. The chain's CDR3 is CASSNETVYRAQPQHF. The DNA of the CDR3 is TGTGCCAGCAGCAATGAAACAGTCTACAGGGCTCAGCCCCAGCATTTT.

DNA of the CDR3: TGTGCCAGCAGTTTAAGGGCTGAGGGAGCCTACGAGCAGTACTTC. This codes for CASSLRAEGAYEQYF. This chain links TRBV12-3 or TRBV12-4 with TRBJ2-7; possibly TRBD2 for D (5 bases). The CDR3 extends over 15 amino acids. Trimming removed 2 bases from V and 2 bases from J, with 13 bases in between.

This chain connects TRBV5-1 to TRBJ1-2; D call uncertain. The germline CDR1 and CDR2 sequences are SGHRS and YFSETQ. The CDR3 length is 14 residues. V was clipped by 0 bases and J by 3 bases, with 9 bases between them. The CDR3 spells CASSLGVSDYGYTF. For the CDR3, the DNA is TGCGCCAGCAGCTTGGGGGTATCGGACTATGGCTACACCTTC.

The chain employs TRBV30 and TRBJ1-2; no clear D gene. Germline loops: CDR1 GTSNPN, CDR2 SVGIG (reference sequence). V shed 3 bases and J shed 8 bases, with 10 bases lying between them. There are 11 residues in the CDR3. This CDR3 is CAWSGPGGYTF. CDR3 DNA: TGTGCCTGGAGCGGCCCTGGGGGCTACACCTTC.

This clonotype was picked up a small number of times. This rearrangement joins TRBV6-2 or TRBV6-3 to TRBJ2-7; D may be TRBD2 (7 bases). Trimming removed 7 bases from V and 5 bases from J, with 21 bases in between. This CDR3 region has 15 residues. CDR1 is MNHEY, CDR2 SVGEGT, per germline. The CDR3 sequence is CASTPQGLAAHEQYF. The DNA of the CDR3 is TGTGCCAGCACCCCACAGGGCCTAGCGGCCCACGAGCAGTACTTC.

The chain recombines TRBV19 with TRBJ2-2; 14 nucleotides agree with TRBD2. V lost 6 bases to trimming and J lost 5 bases; unmatched junction nucleotides: 8. The length of the CDR3 is 17 residues. From germline, CDR1 is LNHDA and CDR2 SQIVND (reference sequence). The CDR3 protein is CASRKGLAGGGTGELFF. The DNA of the CDR3 is TGTGCCAGTAGGAAAGGACTAGCGGGGGGCGGTACCGGGGAGCTGTTTTTT.

This clonotype has a handful of counts. The CDR3 sequence: CASREKGLAGSRYEQYF. The CDR3 nucleotides read TGTGCCAGCAGGGAAAAAGGACTAGCGGGGTCCCGCTACGAGCAGTACTTC. The chain recombines TRBV2 with TRBJ2-7; TRBD2 agrees at 12 bases. The CDR3 runs 17 residues. After removal of 6 bases from V and 3 bases from J, the junction contained 12 bases not matched to a gene. CDR1 is SNHLY and CDR2 is FYNNEI in the germline V gene.